This T cell receptor beta chain appears in the sequencing data of a study of T cell repertoires in cytomegalovirus infection. Regarding the study as a whole: The ex vivo response showed dominance by HLA-C-restricted CMV-specific TCR beta clonotypes.

TCRdb used MiXCR to reprocess the reads, holding one entry per CDR3 protein. This table has 150,000 to 200,000 distinct CDR3 sequences, 7.5% to 10% appearing once. Worth noting for this clonotype: The antigen remains undetermined.

Germline values: CDR1 DFQATT, CDR2 SNEGSKA (reference sequence). Trimming stripped 6 bases from V and 3 bases from J, with 12 bases between. The CDR3 has 14 residues. This receptor was identified in a human donor in good health (CMV status not recorded). Some clones in this sample may be carry-over from other donors' samples. This rearrangement joins TRBV20-1 to TRBJ1-6; D is ambiguous. The sequencing input was PBMCs. The CDR3 protein is CSAATRIYNSPLHF. CDR3 in DNA: TGCAGTGCGGCTACCAGAATCTATAATTCACCCCTCCACTTT.